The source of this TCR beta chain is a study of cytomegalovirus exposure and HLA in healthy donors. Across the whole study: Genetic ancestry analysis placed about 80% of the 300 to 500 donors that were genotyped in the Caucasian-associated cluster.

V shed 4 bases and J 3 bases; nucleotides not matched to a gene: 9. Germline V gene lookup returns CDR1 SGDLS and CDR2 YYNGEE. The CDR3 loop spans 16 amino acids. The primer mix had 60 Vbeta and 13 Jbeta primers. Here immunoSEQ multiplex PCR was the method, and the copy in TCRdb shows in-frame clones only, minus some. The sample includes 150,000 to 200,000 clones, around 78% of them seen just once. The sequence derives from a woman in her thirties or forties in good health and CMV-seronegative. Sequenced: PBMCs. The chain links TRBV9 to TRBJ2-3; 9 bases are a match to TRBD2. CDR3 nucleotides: TGTGCCAGCAGCCGTATAGCGGGAGATTTGACAGATACGCAGTATTTT. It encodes CASSRIAGDLTDTQYF.